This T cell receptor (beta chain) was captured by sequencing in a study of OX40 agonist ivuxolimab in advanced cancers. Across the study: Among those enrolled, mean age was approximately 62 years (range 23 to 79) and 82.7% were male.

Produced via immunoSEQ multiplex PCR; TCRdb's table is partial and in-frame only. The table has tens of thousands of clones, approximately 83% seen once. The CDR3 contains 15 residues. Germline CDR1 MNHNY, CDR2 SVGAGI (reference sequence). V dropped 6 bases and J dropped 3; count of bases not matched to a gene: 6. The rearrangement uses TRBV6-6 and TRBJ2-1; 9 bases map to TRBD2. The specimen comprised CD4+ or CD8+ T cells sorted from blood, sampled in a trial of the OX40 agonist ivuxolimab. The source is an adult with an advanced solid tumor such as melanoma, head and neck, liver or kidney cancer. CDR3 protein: CASRSGTSIYNEQFF. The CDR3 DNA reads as TGTGCCAGCAGGTCCGGGACTAGCATCTACAATGAGCAGTTCTTC.